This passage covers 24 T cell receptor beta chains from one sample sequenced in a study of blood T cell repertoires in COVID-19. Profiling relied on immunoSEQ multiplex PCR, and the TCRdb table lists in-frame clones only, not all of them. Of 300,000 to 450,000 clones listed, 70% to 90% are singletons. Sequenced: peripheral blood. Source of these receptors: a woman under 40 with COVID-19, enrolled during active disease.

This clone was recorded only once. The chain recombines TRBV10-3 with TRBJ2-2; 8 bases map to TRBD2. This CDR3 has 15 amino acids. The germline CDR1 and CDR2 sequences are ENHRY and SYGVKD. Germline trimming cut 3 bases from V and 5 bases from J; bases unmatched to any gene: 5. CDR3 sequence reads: CAISDSGTRTGELFF. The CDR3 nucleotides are TGTGCCATCAGTGACTCCGGGACTAGAACCGGGGAGCTGTTTTTT.

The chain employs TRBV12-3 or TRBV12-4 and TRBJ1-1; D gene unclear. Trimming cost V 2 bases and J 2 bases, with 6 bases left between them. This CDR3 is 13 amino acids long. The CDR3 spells CASSLRSNTEAFF. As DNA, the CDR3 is TGTGCCAGCAGTTTACGGTCCAACACTGAAGCTTTCTTT.

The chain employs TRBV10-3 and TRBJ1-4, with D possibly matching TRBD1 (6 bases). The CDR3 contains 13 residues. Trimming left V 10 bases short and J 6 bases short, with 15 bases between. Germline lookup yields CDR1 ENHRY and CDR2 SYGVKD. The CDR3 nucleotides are TGTGCCACCTCTGCAGGGGCCCATGAAAAACTGTTTTTT. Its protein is CATSAGAHEKLFF.

CDR3 in amino acids: CASSVASGPSYEQYF. The DNA of the CDR3 is TGTGCCAGCAGCGTAGCGAGCGGCCCCTCCTACGAGCAGTACTTC. This rearrangement joins TRBV9 to TRBJ2-7, with D possibly TRBD2 on 5 matching bases. V dropped 0 bases and J dropped 0 bases, with 10 bases sitting between them. Germline values: CDR1 SGDLS, CDR2 YYNGEE. CDR3 size: 15 residues.

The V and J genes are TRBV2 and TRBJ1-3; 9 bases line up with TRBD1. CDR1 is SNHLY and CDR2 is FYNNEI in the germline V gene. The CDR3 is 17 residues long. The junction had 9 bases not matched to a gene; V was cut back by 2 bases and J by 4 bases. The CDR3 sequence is CASSERGQGLAGNTIYF. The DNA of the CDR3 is TGTGCCAGCAGTGAAAGGGGACAGGGACTCGCCGGAAACACCATATATTTT.

The CDR3 nucleotides are TGTGCCATCCTTAGAGAGCGCACAGATACGCAGTATTTT. Amino acids: CAILRERTDTQYF. The V and J genes are TRBV10-3 and TRBJ2-3; the D is unclear. V was trimmed by 8 bases and J by 1 base, leaving 10 bases between them. The CDR3 is 13 amino acids. Germline V gives CDR1 ENHRY, CDR2 SYGVKD.

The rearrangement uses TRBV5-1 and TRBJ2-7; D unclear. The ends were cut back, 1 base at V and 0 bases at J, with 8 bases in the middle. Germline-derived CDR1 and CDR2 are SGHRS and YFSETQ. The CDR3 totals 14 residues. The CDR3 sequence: CASSLHASSYEQYF. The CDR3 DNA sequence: TGCGCCAGCAGCTTGCATGCTAGCTCCTACGAGCAGTACTTC.

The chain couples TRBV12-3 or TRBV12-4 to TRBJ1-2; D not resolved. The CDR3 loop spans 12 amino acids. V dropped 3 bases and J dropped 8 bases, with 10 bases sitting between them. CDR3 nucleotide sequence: TGTGCCAGCAGTTTCCGAGAGAGAGGCTACACCTTC. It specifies CASSFRERGYTF.

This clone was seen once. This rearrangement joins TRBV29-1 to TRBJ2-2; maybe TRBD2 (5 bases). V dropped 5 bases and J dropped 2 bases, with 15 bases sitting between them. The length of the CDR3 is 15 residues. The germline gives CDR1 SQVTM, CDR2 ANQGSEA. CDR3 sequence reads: CSVLASRTNTGELFF. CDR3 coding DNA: TGCAGCGTTCTTGCGAGTAGGACTAACACCGGGGAGCTGTTTTTT.

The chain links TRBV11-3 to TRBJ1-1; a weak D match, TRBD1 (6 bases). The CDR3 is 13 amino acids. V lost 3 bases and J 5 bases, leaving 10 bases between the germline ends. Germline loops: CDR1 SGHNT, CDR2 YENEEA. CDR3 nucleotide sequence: TGTGCCAGCAGCTTGGGACAAACTACTGAAGCTTTCTTT. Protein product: CASSLGQTTEAFF.

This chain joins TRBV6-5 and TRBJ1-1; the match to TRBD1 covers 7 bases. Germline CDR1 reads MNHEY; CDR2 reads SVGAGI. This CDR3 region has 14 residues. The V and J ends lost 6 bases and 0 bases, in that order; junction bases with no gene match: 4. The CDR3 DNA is TGTGCCAGCAGGGGAACAGGGGTGAACACTGAAGCTTTCTTT. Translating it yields CASRGTGVNTEAFF.

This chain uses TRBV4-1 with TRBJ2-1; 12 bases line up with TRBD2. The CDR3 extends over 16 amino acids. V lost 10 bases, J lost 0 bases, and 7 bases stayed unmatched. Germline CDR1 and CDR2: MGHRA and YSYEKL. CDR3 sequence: CATGLAGLSSYNEQFF. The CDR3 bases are TGCGCCACCGGACTAGCGGGACTGAGCTCCTACAATGAGCAGTTCTTC.

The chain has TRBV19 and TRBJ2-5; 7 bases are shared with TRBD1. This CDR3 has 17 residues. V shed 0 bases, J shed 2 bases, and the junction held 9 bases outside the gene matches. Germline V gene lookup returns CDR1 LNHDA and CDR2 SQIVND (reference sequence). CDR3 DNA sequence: TGTGCCAGTAGTATAGATCCCATAGGGGGCCGACAAGAGACCCAGTACTTC. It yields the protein CASSIDPIGGRQETQYF.

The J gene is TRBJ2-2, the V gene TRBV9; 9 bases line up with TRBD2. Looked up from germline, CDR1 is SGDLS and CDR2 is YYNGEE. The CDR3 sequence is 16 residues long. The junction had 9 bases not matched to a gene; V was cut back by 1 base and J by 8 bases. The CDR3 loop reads CASSVRGSSGRGELFF. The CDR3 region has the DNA TGTGCCAGCAGCGTACGGGGTAGTAGCGGGAGAGGGGAGCTGTTTTTT.

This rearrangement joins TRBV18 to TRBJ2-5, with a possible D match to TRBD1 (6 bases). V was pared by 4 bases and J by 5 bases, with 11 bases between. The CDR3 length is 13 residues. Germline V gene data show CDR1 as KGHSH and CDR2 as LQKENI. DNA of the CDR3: TGTGCCAGCTCACGACAGGACCGGGAGACCCAGTACTTC. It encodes CASSRQDRETQYF.

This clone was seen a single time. Here the CDR3 reads CASSRLEVQYF. CDR3 nucleotides: TGTGCCAGCAGCCGACTAGAGGTGCAGTACTTC. V and J are TRBV7-8 and TRBJ2-7; D might be TRBD2 (6 bases). The CDR3 is made up of 11 amino acids. Germline V gives CDR1 SGHVS, CDR2 FQNEAQ. Trimming pared 5 bases from V and 9 bases from J, leaving 11 bases between.

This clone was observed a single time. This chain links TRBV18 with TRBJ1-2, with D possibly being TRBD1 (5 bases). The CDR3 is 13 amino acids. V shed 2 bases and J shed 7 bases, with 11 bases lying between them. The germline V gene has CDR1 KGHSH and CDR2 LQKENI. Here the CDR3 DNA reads TGTGCCAGCTCACCAACGGGGGTTACTGGCTACACCTTC. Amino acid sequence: CASSPTGVTGYTF. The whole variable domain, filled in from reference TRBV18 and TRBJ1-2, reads NAGVMQNPRHLVRRRGQEARLRCSPMKGHSHVYWYRQLPEEGLKFMVYLQKENIIDESGMPKERFSAEFPKEGPSILRIQQVVRGDSAAYFCASSPTGVTGYTFGSGTRLTVV.

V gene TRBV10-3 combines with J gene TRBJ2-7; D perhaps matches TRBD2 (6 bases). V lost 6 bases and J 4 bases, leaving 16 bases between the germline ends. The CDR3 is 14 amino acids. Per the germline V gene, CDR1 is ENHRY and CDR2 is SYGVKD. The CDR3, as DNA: TGTGCCATCAGGGACGGGGCGGCGGGATACGAGCAGTACTTC. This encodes CAIRDGAAGYEQYF.

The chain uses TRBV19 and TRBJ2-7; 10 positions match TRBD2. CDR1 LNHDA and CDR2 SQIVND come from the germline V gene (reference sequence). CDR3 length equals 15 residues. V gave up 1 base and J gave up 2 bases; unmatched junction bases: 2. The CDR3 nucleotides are TGTGCCAGTAGTATAGTCGGACTAGCGGCCTACGAGCAGTACTTC. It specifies CASSIVGLAAYEQYF.

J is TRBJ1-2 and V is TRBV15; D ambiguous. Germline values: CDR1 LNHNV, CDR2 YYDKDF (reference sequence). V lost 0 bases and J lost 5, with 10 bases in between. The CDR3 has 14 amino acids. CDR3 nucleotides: TGTGCCACCAGCAGAGATCTACAGTTTTATGGCTACACCTTC. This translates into CATSRDLQFYGYTF.

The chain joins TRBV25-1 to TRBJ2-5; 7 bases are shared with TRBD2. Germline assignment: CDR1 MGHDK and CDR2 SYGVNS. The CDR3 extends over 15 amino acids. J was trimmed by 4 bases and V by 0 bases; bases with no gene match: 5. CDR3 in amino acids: CASSEYGRGTETQYF. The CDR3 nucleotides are TGTGCCAGCAGTGAATATGGGAGGGGCACAGAGACCCAGTACTTC.

The CDR3 region is CACAVSGSTDTQYF. The CDR3 region has the DNA TGTGCCTGCGCCGTTAGCGGGAGCACAGATACGCAGTATTTT. This chain connects TRBV27 to TRBJ2-3, with TRBD2 identical over 7 bases. The trim removed 11 bases at V and 0 bases at J, leaving 8 bases unmatched. CDR1 and CDR2 from the germline V gene are MNHEY and SMNVEV (reference sequence). The CDR3 loop spans 14 amino acids.

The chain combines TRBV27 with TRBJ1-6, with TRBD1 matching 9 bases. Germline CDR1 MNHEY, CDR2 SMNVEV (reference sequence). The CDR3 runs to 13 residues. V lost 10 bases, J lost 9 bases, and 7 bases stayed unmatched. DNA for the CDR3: TGTGCCACCTGGACAGGGGATGGTTCACCCCTCCACTTT. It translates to CATWTGDGSPLHF.

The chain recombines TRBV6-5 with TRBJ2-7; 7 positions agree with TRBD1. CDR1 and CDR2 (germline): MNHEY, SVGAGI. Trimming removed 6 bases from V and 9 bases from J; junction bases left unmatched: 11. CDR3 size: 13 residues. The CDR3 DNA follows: TGTGCCAGCAGAAATGGACAGGAAGGAGTGCAGTACTTC. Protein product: CASRNGQEGVQYF.